A selection of T cell receptor beta chains follows, all from one sample in a study of blood T cells in healthy people across ages. TCRdb re-derived calls from the 5' RACE reads in MiXCR, one entry per CDR3 protein. The table shows around 900,000 distinct CDR3 sequences, with roughly 47% occurring only once. The sample was blood. These receptors all come from a woman aged 55-70 years in good health. Both conserved end residues are trimmed from each CDR3.

v_gene,j_gene,CDR3aa
TRBV5-1,TRBJ1-1,ASSRLGPTEAF
TRBV5-1,TRBJ2-5,ASSTSGQVGETQY
TRBV20-1,TRBJ1-5,SARDPSGGNQPQH
TRBV13,TRBJ2-6,ASSLGLGSGANVLT
TRBV12-3/TRBV12-4,-,ASSPRAGVSEQY
TRBV20-1,TRBJ2-5,SARETRKETQY
TRBV5-1,TRBJ2-3,ASSSSGSFADTQY
TRBV28,TRBJ1-2,ASRFAGQASGYT
TRBV20-1,TRBJ2-7,SARDIGVNYEQY
TRBV5-1,TRBJ2-7,ASSWGTGEQY
TRBV5-1,TRBJ2-1,ATGRQGGPDEQF
TRBV15,TRBJ2-7,ATSRLGSEQY
TRBV18,TRBJ2-5,ASPPSGTTETQY
TRBV11-1,TRBJ2-5,ASSLHPGAGETQY
TRBV27,TRBJ2-3,ASSLLGTAGVDTQY
TRBV12-3/TRBV12-4,TRBJ2-5,ASRRGVQETQY
TRBV20-1,TRBJ2-5,SARRGHLAGYQETQY
TRBV20-1,TRBJ2-7,SAPGTGNYEQY
TRBV4-1,-,ASAREAGSSYNEQY
TRBV6-1,TRBJ1-1,ASRQGRTEAF
TRBV12-3/TRBV12-4,TRBJ1-4,ASSDTGTENEKLF
TRBV28,TRBJ1-5,ASSPSTGVEQPQH
TRBV20-1,TRBJ2-1,SAPPGLAYSYNEQF
TRBV5-1,TRBJ2-7,ASSLGQGDEQY
TRBV7-2,TRBJ2-7,ASSRNSGYEQY
TRBV12-3/TRBV12-4,TRBJ1-2,ASSLWSHRPST
TRBV29-1,TRBJ2-7,SVVDRGYEQY